A single sample gave rise to the 15 T cell receptor beta chains below, sequenced in a study of T cell repertoires in cytomegalovirus infection. TCRdb passed the reads through MiXCR, listing each CDR3 protein once. The table shows fewer than 60,000 distinct CDR3 sequences, with around 19% occurring only once. Antigens for these TCRs are unknown. This sample comprised CD8+ T cells from cultured PBMCs, obtained from culture after CMV antigen stimulation. Every receptor here comes from a human donor in good health (CMV status not recorded). Some clones in this sample may be carry-over from other donors' samples.

This clonotype was seen more than once but under ten times. The CDR3 DNA is TGTGCCAGCAGTTCACAGCCCCGTGGGGGTTTTGGCTACACCTTC. It codes for CASSSQPRGGFGYTF. J is TRBJ1-2 and V is TRBV12-3 or TRBV12-4, with D tentatively TRBD1 (5 bases). There are 15 residues in the CDR3. With 4 bases removed from V and 7 bases from J, the gap between germline ends came to 19 bases.

The chain couples TRBV20-1 to TRBJ1-2, with D perhaps TRBD1 (6 bases). There are 14 residues in the CDR3. Germline-derived CDR1 and CDR2 are DFQATT and SNEGSKA (reference sequence). V was shortened by 0 bases and J by 4 bases, with 12 bases between the two germline ends. The chain's CDR3 is CSAREEGGAYGYTF. DNA of the CDR3: TGCAGTGCTAGAGAAGAAGGGGGAGCCTATGGCTACACCTTC.

This clonotype was counted a few times. The V gene is TRBV7-2, the J gene TRBJ1-1; D is uncertain. V was shortened by 0 bases and J by 6 bases, with 23 bases between the two germline ends. CDR3 length equals 18 residues. Per the germline V gene, CDR1 is SGHTA and CDR2 is FQGNSA. CDR3 DNA sequence: TGTGCCAGCAGCTTAGCGCAGGCAGGCAGGCTGTTCGACTCTGAAGCTTTCTTT. This gives the protein CASSLAQAGRLFDSEAFF.

This clonotype was detected a few times. The V call is TRBV6-4, the J call TRBJ2-1; 10 bases are shared with TRBD2. Germline V gene data show CDR1 as MRHNA and CDR2 as SNTAGT. V shed 5 bases and J 3 bases; nucleotides not matched to a gene: 4. CDR3 length: 15 residues. CDR3 DNA: TGTGCCAGCAGTCCCACTAGCGGGGACTACAATGAGCAGTTCTTC. This sequence encodes CASSPTSGDYNEQFF.

This clonotype has more than one count but fewer than ten. The CDR3 sequence: CASSPRTGDPYEQYF. The CDR3 nucleotides read TGCGCCAGCAGCCCTCGGACAGGCGACCCCTACGAGCAGTACTTC. The rearrangement joins TRBV4-3 to TRBJ2-7; 7 positions agree with TRBD1. The CDR3 runs to 15 residues. Germline-derived CDR1 and CDR2 are LGHNA and YSLEER. Trimming at V came to 4 bases and at J to 2 bases, leaving 8 bases not matched to a gene.

This clonotype appeared a few times. This chain joins TRBV7-2 and TRBJ2-7, with TRBD1 identical over 11 bases. The CDR3 is made up of 13 amino acids. The junction had 5 bases not matched to a gene; V was cut back by 6 bases and J by 7 bases. Per the germline V gene, CDR1 is SGHTA and CDR2 is FQGNSA. Here the CDR3 reads CASSPRDRGEQYF. The CDR3 region has the DNA TGTGCCAGCAGTCCCCGGGACAGGGGGGAGCAGTACTTC. Based on the CDR3 plus reference TRBV7-2 and TRBJ2-7, the full variable domain is GAGVSQSPSNKVTEKGKDVELRCDPISGHTALYWYRQSLGQGLEFLIYFQGNSAPDKSGLPSDRFSAERTGGSVSTLTIQRTQQEDSAVYLCASSPRDRGEQYFGPGTRLTVT.

This clonotype was picked up a small number of times. V is TRBV7-9 and J is TRBJ2-2, with 7 bases aligning to TRBD2. CDR1 is SEHNR, CDR2 FQNEAQ, per germline (reference sequence). With 5 bases clipped from V and 2 bases from J, the junction kept 5 bases outside the gene matches. The CDR3 totals 15 residues. CDR3 nucleotide sequence: TGTGCCAGCAGCGGCCCGGGACTAAACACCGGGGAGCTGTTTTTT. The encoded protein is CASSGPGLNTGELFF.

V gene TRBV7-8 combines with J gene TRBJ2-3; 10 nucleotides align to TRBD2. This CDR3 is 16 amino acids long. V was pared by 0 bases and J by 5 bases, with 5 bases of the junction left unmatched. Germline V gene lookup returns CDR1 SGHVS and CDR2 FQNEAQ. Here the CDR3 reads CASSLAAGGRGDTQYF. Written as DNA, the CDR3 is TGTGCCAGCAGCTTAGCAGCGGGGGGGCGAGGAGATACGCAGTATTTT.

This chain connects TRBV2 to TRBJ2-5; D could derive from TRBD1 or TRBD2 (6 bases each). The CDR3 runs 16 residues. CDR1 and CDR2 (germline): SNHLY, FYNNEI. Trimming stripped 10 bases from V and 2 bases from J, with 23 bases between. CDR3 residues: CATEGDSRTLQETQYF. CDR3 DNA: TGTGCCACCGAGGGGGACTCCCGAACCTTACAAGAGACCCAGTACTTC.

This chain joins TRBV7-6 and TRBJ2-3; TRBD2 matches at 10 bases. The V gene end was trimmed by 1 base and the J gene end by 3 bases; junction bases not matched to a gene: 7. Germline CDR1 and CDR2: SGHVS and FNYEAQ. The CDR3 has 17 residues. The CDR3 DNA reads as TGTGCCAGCAGCTTAGGGAGGCTAGCGGGGGCTACAGATACGCAGTATTTT. As protein: CASSLGRLAGATDTQYF.

The rearrangement uses TRBV6-2 or TRBV6-3 and TRBJ2-7, with D unclear. Germline V gene lookup returns CDR1 MNHEY and CDR2 SVGEGT. Trimming removed 0 bases from V and 2 bases from J, with 8 bases in between. This CDR3 is built from 14 residues. This CDR3 reads CASSYSPGPYEQYF. CDR3 coding DNA: TGTGCCAGCAGTTACTCCCCCGGGCCCTACGAGCAGTACTTC.

The chain employs TRBV7-6 and TRBJ2-1, with TRBD2 matching 7 bases. This CDR3 contains 16 residues. Germline V gene lookup returns CDR1 SGHVS and CDR2 FNYEAQ. Losses at the gene ends were 0 bases for V and 3 bases for J; bases not matched to a gene: 5. CDR3 residues: CASSLAGLAGYNEQFF. The DNA for the CDR3 is TGTGCCAGCAGCTTAGCAGGATTAGCGGGCTACAATGAGCAGTTCTTC.

The sample holds a few counts of this clonotype. The gene calls are TRBV6-2 or TRBV6-3 and TRBJ2-1; D may be TRBD1 (6 bases). V was shortened by 7 bases and J by 7 bases, with 23 bases between the two germline ends. This CDR3 contains 16 residues. Germline V lookup: CDR1 MNHEY, CDR2 SVGEGT. The CDR3 sequence: CASKKGVTGLMNEQFF. DNA of the CDR3: TGTGCCAGCAAAAAGGGTGTTACAGGGCTCATGAATGAGCAGTTCTTC.

This clonotype has more than one count but fewer than ten. The chain combines TRBV4-1 with TRBJ2-2; D is undetermined. V was cut by 0 bases and J by 6 bases, with 11 bases left in between. This CDR3 has 15 amino acids. Germline values: CDR1 MGHRA, CDR2 YSYEKL. CDR3 region: CASSQENKISGELFF. CDR3 DNA: TGCGCCAGCAGCCAAGAAAATAAGATCTCCGGGGAGCTGTTTTTT.

V and J are TRBV7-9 and TRBJ1-1; no clear D gene. Between the trimmed V and J ends, which lost 0 bases and 2 bases, there was a span of 10 bases. The germline CDR1 and CDR2 sequences are SEHNR and FQNEAQ (reference sequence). CDR3 length equals 15 residues. The CDR3 region is CASSLARGVNTEAFF. DNA for the CDR3: TGTGCCAGCAGCTTAGCGCGGGGAGTCAACACTGAAGCTTTCTTT.